The sequence of this T cell receptor (beta chain) was determined in a study of radiotherapy plus CTLA-4 blockade in lung cancer. Turning to the study itself: Objective response rate was roughly 19%; disease control rate, under 35%.

Profiling relied on immunoSEQ multiplex PCR, and the TCRdb table lists in-frame clones only, not all of them. Here the sample spans over 100,000 clones, approximately 90% being singletons. V shed 10 bases and J 6 bases; nucleotides not matched to a gene: 9. Germline V CDR1 and CDR2: WSHSY, SAAADI. The CDR3 consists of 15 residues. Study-wide results and limits: According to reports, early shifts in blood T cell clones, alongside interferon-beta, forecast response most accurately. Peripheral blood showed expansion of tumor-derived TCR clones after radiotherapy and ipilimumab.

About this clone itself: Its specificity is not known.

This chain joins TRBV10-2 and TRBJ2-2, with 12 bases lining up with TRBD2. The sample here was peripheral blood, taken from a patient treated with radiotherapy plus ipilimumab. The TCR was taken from a human donor with non-small cell lung cancer that progressed on radiotherapy plus ipilimumab. The CDR3 here is CATTILAGGPGELFF. The CDR3 coding sequence is TGCGCCACCACCATACTAGCGGGAGGTCCCGGGGAGCTGTTTTTT.